The clone carrying this T cell receptor beta chain was picked up many times. RNA transcripts served as the template for amplifying TCR beta CDR3 regions. Primed by the HTBI set, a first-round RT-PCR was run on the TCR CDR3. TCRdb reprocessed the multiplex PCR reads with MiXCR, giving one entry per CDR3 protein. This table has 480,000 or so distinct CDR3 sequences, 40% to 50% appearing once. The CDR3 consists of 15 residues. The germline V gene has CDR1 SEHNR and CDR2 FQNEAQ (reference sequence). Trimming took off 3 bases at V and 0 bases at J, with 12 bases between the two ends. These data belong to a study of T cells in Graves' hyperthyroidism and ophthalmopathy.

The chain carries TRBV7-9 and TRBJ2-7; the D gene is possibly TRBD1 (6 bases). Sequenced material: peripheral blood or thyroid tissue (not recorded which). The TCR sequence derives from an adult woman with Graves' disease, either hyperthyroidism or ophthalmopathy (not recorded which). The CDR3 bases are TGTGCCAGCAGCTTTTTAGTGGACAGCTCCTACGAGCAGTACTTC. Residues: CASSFLVDSSYEQYF.